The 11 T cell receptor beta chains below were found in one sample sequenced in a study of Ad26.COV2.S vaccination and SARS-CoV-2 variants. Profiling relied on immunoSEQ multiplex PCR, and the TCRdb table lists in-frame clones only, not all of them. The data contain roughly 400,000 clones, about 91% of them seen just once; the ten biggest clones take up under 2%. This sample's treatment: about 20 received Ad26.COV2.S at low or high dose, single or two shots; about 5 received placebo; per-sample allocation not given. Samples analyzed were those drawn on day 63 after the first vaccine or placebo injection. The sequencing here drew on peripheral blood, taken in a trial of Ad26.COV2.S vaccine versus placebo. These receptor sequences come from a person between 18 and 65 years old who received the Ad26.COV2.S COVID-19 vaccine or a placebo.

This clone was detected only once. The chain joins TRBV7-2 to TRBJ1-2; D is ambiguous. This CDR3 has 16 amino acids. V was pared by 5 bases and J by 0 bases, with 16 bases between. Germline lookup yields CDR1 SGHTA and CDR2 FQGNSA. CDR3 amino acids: CASSPHPGRSNYGYTF. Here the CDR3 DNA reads TGTGCCAGCAGCCCACACCCGGGCAGATCTAACTATGGCTACACCTTC.

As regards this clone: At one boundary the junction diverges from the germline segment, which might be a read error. DNA of the CDR3: TGTGCCAGCAGTTTAAAGGGGAACGCTGAAGCTTTCTTT. Amino acid sequence: CASSLKGNAEAFF. The chain uses TRBV12-3 or TRBV12-4 and TRBJ1-1; possibly TRBD1 for D (5 bases). The CDR3 is 13 residues long.

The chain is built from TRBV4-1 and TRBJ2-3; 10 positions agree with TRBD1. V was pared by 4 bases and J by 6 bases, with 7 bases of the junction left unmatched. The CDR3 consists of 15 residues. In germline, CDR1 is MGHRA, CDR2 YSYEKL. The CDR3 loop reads CASSPPGQGRDTQYF. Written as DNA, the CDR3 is TGCGCCAGCAGCCCCCCGGGACAGGGGAGGGATACGCAGTATTTT.

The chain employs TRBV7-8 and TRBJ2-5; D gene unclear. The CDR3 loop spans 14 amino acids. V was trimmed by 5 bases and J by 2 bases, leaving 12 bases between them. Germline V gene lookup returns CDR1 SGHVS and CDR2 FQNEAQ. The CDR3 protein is CASSPGRFQETQYF. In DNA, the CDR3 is TGTGCCAGCAGCCCTGGACGGTTTCAAGAGACCCAGTACTTC.

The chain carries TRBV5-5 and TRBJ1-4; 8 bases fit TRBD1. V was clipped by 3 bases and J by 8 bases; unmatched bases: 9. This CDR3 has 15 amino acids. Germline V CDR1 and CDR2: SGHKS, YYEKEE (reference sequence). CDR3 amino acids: CASSSPGQAEEKLFF. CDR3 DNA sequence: TGTGCCAGCAGCTCGCCGGGACAGGCTGAAGAAAAACTGTTTTTT. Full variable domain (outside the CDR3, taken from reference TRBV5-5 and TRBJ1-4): DAGVTQSPTHLIKTRGQQVTLRCSPISGHKSVSWYQQVLGQGPQFIFQYYEKEERGRGNFPDRFSARQFPNYSSELNVNALLLGDSALYLCASSSPGQAEEKLFFGSGTQLSVL.

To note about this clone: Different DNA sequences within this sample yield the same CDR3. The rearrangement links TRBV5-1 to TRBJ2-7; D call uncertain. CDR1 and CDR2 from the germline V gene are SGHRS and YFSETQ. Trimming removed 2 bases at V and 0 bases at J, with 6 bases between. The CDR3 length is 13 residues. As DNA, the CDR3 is TGCGCCAGCAGCTTAGCAGCCTCCTACGAGCAGTACTTC. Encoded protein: CASSLAASYEQYF.

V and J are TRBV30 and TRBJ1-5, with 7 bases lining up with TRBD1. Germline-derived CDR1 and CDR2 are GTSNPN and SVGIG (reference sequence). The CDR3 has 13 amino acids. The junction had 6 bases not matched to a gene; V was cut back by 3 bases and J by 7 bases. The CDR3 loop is CAWRTGLGQPQHF. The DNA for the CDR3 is TGTGCCTGGAGGACAGGGCTTGGGCAGCCCCAGCATTTT.

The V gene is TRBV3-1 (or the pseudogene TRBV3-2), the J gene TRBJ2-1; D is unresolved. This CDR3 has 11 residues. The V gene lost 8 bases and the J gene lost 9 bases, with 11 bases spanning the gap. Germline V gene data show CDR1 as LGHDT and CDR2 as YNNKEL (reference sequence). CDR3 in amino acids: CASGLGREQFF. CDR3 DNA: TGTGCCAGCGGTCTAGGACGTGAGCAGTTCTTC.

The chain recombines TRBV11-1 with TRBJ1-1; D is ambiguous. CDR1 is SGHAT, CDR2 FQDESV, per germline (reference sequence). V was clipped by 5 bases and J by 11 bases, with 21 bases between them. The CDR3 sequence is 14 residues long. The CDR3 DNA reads TGTGCCAGCAGCCCGATCAACCAACGGTTTGGGGCTTTCTTT. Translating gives CASSPINQRFGAFF.

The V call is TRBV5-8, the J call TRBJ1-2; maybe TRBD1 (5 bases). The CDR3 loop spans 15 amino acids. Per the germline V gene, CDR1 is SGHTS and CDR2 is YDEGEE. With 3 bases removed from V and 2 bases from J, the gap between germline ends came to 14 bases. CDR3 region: CASSSVGRGNYGYTF. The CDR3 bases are TGTGCCAGCAGCTCGGTCGGGAGGGGCAACTATGGCTACACCTTC.

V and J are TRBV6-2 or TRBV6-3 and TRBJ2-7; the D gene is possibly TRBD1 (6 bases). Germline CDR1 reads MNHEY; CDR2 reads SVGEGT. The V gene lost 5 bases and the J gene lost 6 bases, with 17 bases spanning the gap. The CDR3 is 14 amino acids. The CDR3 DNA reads TGTGCCAGCAGTCGACAGGCCAGGGCGTCCGAGCAGTACTTC. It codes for CASSRQARASEQYF.